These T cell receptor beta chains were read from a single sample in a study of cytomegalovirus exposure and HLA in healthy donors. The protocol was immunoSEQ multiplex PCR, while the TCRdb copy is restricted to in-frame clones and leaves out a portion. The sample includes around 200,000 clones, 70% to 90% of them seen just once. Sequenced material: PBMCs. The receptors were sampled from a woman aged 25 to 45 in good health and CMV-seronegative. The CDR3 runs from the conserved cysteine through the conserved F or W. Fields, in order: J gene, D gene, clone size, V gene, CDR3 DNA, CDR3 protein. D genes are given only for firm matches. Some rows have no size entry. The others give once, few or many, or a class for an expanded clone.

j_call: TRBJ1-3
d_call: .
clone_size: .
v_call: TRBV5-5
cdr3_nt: TGTGCCAGCAGCTTGGTCCGGGATATTGCTGGAAACACCATATATTTT
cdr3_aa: CASSLVRDIAGNTIYF

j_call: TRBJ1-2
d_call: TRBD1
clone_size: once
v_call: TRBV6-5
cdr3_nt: TGTGCCAGCACACAGGGGACAGGGAACTATGGCTACACCTTC
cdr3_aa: CASTQGTGNYGYTF

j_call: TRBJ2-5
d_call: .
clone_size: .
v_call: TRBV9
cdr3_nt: TGTGCCAGCAGCGTAGGCGGGACAGCCCAAGAGACCCAGTACTTC
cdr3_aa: CASSVGGTAQETQYF

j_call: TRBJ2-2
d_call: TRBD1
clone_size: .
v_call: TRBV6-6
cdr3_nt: TGTGCCATACCCACCGGGACAGGGTATGCCGGGGAGCTGTTTTTT
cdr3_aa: CAIPTGTGYAGELFF

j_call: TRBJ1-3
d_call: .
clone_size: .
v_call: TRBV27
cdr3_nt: TGTGCCAGCAGTCTCCTAAGAGGGTTGGGAGGAAACACCATATATTTT
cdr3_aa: CASSLLRGLGGNTIYF

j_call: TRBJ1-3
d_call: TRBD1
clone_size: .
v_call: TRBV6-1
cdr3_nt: TGTGCCAGCAGTGAAAGCGGGACAGGTTCGCCTGGAAACACCATATATTTT
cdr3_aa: CASSESGTGSPGNTIYF

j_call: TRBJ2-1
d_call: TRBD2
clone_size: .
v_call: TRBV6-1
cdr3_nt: TGTGCCAGCAGCGGCGGGAGGGGGACGGATGAGCAGTTCTTC
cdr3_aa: CASSGGRGTDEQFF

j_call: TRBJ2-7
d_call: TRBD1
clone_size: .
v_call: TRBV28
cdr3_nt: TGTGCCAGCAATGTGGACAGGGAACACTACGAGCAGTACTTC
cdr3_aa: CASNVDREHYEQYF

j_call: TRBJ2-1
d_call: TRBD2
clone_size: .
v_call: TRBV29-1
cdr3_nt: TGCAGCGCACTGACTAGCGGGACCTACAATGAGCAGTTCTTC
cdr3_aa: CSALTSGTYNEQFF

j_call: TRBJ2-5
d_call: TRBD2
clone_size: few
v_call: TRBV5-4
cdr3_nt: TGTGCCAGCAGTCCGACTAGCGGGGGGCGGGGGGAGACCCAGTACTTC
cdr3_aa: CASSPTSGGRGETQYF

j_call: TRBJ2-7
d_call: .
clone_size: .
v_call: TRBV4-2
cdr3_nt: TGTGCCAGCAGCCAAAACTTGGCCTACGAGCAGTACTTC
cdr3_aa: CASSQNLAYEQYF

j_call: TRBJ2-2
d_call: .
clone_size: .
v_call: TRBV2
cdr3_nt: TGTGCCAGTACTAGCACCAGGGAGCTGTTTTTT
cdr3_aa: CASTSTRELFF

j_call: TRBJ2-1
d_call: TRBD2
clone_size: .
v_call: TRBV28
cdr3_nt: TGTGCCAGCAGTTACCGGGGGGACAATGAGCAGTTCTTC
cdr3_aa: CASSYRGDNEQFF

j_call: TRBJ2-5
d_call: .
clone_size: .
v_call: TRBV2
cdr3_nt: TGTGCCAGCAGTCCACAACAGGGATTTGTCGAGACCCAGTACTTC
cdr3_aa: CASSPQQGFVETQYF

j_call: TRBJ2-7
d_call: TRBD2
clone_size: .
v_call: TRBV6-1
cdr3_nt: TGTGCCAGCAGTGAAACGCAGGGAGGGAGTGAGCAGTACTTC
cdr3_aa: CASSETQGGSEQYF

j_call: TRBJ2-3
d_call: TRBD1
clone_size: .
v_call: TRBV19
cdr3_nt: TGTGCCAGTAGTCCCCAGGGGGTGGGAACAGATACGCAGTATTTT
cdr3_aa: CASSPQGVGTDTQYF

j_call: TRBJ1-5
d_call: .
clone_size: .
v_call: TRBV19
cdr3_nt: TGTGCCAGTAGTAACCCCTATAGCAATCAGCCCCAGCATTTT
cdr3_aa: CASSNPYSNQPQHF

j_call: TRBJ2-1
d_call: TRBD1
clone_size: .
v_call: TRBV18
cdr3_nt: TGTGCCAGCTCACCTATGGGACAGTTGTATAATGAGCAGTTCTTC
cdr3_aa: CASSPMGQLYNEQFF

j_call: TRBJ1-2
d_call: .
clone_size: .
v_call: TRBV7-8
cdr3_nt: TGTGCCAGCAGCTTAGCTAGTCGGGGGTCTGGTGGCTACACCTTC
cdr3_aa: CASSLASRGSGGYTF

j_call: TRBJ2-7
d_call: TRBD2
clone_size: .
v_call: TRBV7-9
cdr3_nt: TGTGCCAGCAGCCCCCCTTTAGGCGGGGGGGCCCATAGGTACGAGCAGTACTTC
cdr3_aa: CASSPPLGGGAHRYEQYF

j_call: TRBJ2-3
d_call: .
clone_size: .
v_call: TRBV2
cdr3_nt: TGTGCCAGCAGTGTATCCGGGACAGATACGCAGTATTTT
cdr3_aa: CASSVSGTDTQYF

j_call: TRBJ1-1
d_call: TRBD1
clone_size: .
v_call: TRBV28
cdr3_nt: TGTGCCAGCAGTTCACAGGGGGCTAGGCATACTGAAGCTTTCTTT
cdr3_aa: CASSSQGARHTEAFF

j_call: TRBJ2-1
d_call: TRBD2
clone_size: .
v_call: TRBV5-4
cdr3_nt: TGTGCCAGCAGCCCATGGACTAGCGGGGGCAATGAGCAGTTCTTC
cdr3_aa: CASSPWTSGGNEQFF

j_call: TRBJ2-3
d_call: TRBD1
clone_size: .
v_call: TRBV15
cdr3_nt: TGTGCCACCAGCTTCGGACAGGAAGCAGATACGCAGTATTTT
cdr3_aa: CATSFGQEADTQYF

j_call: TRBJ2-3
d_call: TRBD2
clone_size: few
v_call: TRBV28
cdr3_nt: TGTGCCAGCAGGCGGAGTGGGGGGGGTTCCACAGATACGCAGTATTTT
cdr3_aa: CASRRSGGGSTDTQYF

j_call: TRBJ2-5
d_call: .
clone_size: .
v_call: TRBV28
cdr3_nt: TGTGCCAGCAGCAATACAGGGTATGGAGAGACCCAGTACTTC
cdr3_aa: CASSNTGYGETQYF

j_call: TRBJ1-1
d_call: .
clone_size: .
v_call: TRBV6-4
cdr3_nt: TGTGCCAGCAGTGCGGGGAAAAACACTGAAGCTTTCTTT
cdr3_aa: CASSAGKNTEAFF

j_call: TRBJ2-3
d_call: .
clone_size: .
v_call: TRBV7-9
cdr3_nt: TGTGCCAGCAGCTTAGGATTAGCGGATACGCAGTATTTT
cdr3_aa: CASSLGLADTQYF

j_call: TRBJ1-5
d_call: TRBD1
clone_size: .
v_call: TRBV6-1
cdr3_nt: TGTGCCAGCAGAACAGGGGATCAGCCCCAGCATTTT
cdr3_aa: CASRTGDQPQHF

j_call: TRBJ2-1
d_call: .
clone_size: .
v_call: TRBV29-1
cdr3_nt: TGCAGCGTTGGCGCTGGGGAGGGGACACGGCAGCAGTTCTTC
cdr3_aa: CSVGAGEGTRQQFF

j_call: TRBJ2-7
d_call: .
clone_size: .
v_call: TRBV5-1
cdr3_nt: TGCGCCAGCAGCCCGGTCGCAGGGGGGTCCTACGAGCAGTACTTC
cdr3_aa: CASSPVAGGSYEQYF

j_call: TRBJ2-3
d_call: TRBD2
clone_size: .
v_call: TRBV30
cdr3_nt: TGTGCCTGGGATAGCGGGGGGGCCCGAAATACGCAGTATTTT
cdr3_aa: CAWDSGGARNTQYF

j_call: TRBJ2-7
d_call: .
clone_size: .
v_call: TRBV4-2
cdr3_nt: TGTGCCAGCAGCCAAGTGGGCAGCCCCGGCTCCTACGAGCAGTACTTC
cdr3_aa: CASSQVGSPGSYEQYF

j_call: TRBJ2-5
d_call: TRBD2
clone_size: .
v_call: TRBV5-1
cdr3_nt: TGCGCCAGCAGCGCGACCGGGACTAGAGAAGAGACCCAGTACTTC
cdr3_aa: CASSATGTREETQYF

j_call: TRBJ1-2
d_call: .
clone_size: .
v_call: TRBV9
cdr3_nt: TGTGCCAGCAGCTTCCGGGACGGGACTACTATTGGAGGCTACACCTTC
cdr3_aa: CASSFRDGTTIGGYTF

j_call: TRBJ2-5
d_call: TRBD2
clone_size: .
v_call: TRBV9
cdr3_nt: TGTGCCAGCAGCGGACGTCTAGCGGGGCTCCAAGAGACCCAGTACTTC
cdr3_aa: CASSGRLAGLQETQYF

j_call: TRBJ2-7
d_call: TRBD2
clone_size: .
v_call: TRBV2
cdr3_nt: TGTGCCAGCAGTAACGGGACTATCCTTAATCCATCCTACGAGCAGTACTTC
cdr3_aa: CASSNGTILNPSYEQYF

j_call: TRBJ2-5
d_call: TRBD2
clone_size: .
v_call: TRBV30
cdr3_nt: TGTGCCTGGAGTGTAACGCTAGCGGGGGGGCGGGAGAGGGAGACCCAGTACTTC
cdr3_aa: CAWSVTLAGGRERETQYF

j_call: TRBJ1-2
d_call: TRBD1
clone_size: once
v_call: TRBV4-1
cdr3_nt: TGCGCCAGCAGCCAACCTGACAGGGTACATGGCTACACCTTC
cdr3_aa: CASSQPDRVHGYTF